This T cell receptor (beta chain) was documented in a study of beta chain features in type 1 diabetes. Study results and limitations: Cells with high TCR expression could be over-represented by cDNA sequencing.

This clone was found a few times. Its antigen is undetermined. V was cut by 5 bases and J by 3 bases, with 4 bases left in between. Germline CDR1 reads MNHNY; CDR2 reads SVGAGI (reference sequence). The CDR3 has 12 amino acids. Of the isolated RNA, all was reverse transcribed, and so the sequenced material was expressed TCRB transcripts. Only in-frame clones appear in the TCRdb table, and some are missing; sequencing was by immunoSEQ multiplex PCR. The top ten clones hold 0.035% to 0.045% of a sample with roughly 370,000 clones, about 15% of them seen once. The sequenced sample was naive CD4+ T cells from blood. J is TRBJ2-2 and V is TRBV6-6; D unresolved. The clonotype originates from a man aged 25-45 years in good health. In DNA form, the CDR3 reads TGTGCCAGCAGTCCCCACACCGGGGAGCTGTTTTTT. Translated, it gives CASSPHTGELFF.